This T cell receptor beta chain was sequenced in a study of cytomegalovirus exposure and HLA in healthy donors. Remarks on this clone: Its cognate antigen is unknown.

V dropped 4 bases and J dropped 3 bases, with 10 bases sitting between them. CDR3 length equals 13 residues. CDR1 LNHDA and CDR2 SQIVND come from the germline V gene (reference sequence). The study ran its PCR with 60 Vbeta and 13 Jbeta primers. Libraries were prepared by immunoSEQ multiplex PCR; TCRdb keeps only in-frame clonotypes and omits some of them. The sample has around 190,000 clones; roughly 77% are singletons. Overall study findings and caveats: Upon later analysis, HLA-associated TCR beta chains proved more clonally expanded than other, equally common chains. As a later analysis showed, several of the most significant clusters appeared to be linked to common viral pathogens.

The clonotype was recovered from a woman aged 25-40 years in good health and CMV-seropositive. Sequencing input: PBMCs. The chain employs TRBV19 and TRBJ2-7; possible D gene TRBD1, 6 bases. CDR3 loop: CASSNSDSYEQYF. CDR3 in DNA: TGTGCCAGTAGTAACTCGGACAGCTACGAGCAGTACTTC.